This TCR beta chain was identified during a study of T cell responses to AZD1222 COVID-19 vaccine. General observations from the study: Seropositivity was recorded at baseline in only 6 or 7 AZD1222 recipients.

Note on this clone: Its antigen is unknown.

Profiling relied on immunoSEQ multiplex PCR, and the TCRdb table lists in-frame clones only, not all of them. The sample shows 90,000 to 150,000 clones, roughly 87% of them seen only once. Pooled in the analysis were second doses at about 4 or about 12 weeks. Per germline, CDR1 WSHSY and CDR2 SAAADI. The CDR3 is 12 residues long. The J segment lost 6 bases and the V segment lost 7 bases, leaving 5 bases of the junction unmatched. The receptor comes from an adult who received the AZD1222 COVID-19 vaccine. The starting material was peripheral blood, obtained 28 days after the second AZD1222 dose. The genes are TRBV10-2 and TRBJ1-2, with TRBD1 matching 7 bases. Written as DNA, the CDR3 is TGCGCCAGCACTAGCAGGGGGGATGGCTACACCTTC. As protein: CASTSRGDGYTF.